These T cell receptor beta chains were read from a single sample in a study of shared clonotypes between healthy human individuals. Profiling relied on immunoSEQ multiplex PCR, and the TCRdb table lists in-frame clones only, not all of them. The data show around 200,000 clones, with 65% to 80% seen just once and more than 9% held by the top ten. Sequences were obtained from memory CD4+ T cells sorted from blood. Receptors were obtained from a man between 25 and 39 years old in good health. Both conserved end residues are part of each CDR3. D genes are given only for firm matches. Clone size is shown for a subset of rows, as once, few, many or a class of expanded clone.

j_call d_call v_call clone_size cdr3_nt cdr3_aa
TRBJ2-5 . TRBV5-1 . TGCGCCAGCTATGGGAGGTCGGGGGAGACCCAGTACTTC CASYGRSGETQYF
TRBJ2-7 . TRBV2 . TGTGCCAGCAGTGAATTACAGGTCCTCTCCTACGAGCAGTACTTC CASSELQVLSYEQYF
TRBJ2-3 . TRBV18 few TGTGCCAGCTCACCATGGGGGACAACAAGCACAGATACGCAGTATTTT CASSPWGTTSTDTQYF
TRBJ1-1 . TRBV11-2 . TGTGCCTCGATGCCCCTCAGGTACACTGAAGCTTTCTTT CASMPLRYTEAFF
TRBJ2-7 . TRBV7-2 . TGTGCCAGCAGCCAGACAGGTCGGGGATACTTC CASSQTGRGYF
TRBJ1-2 TRBD1 TRBV28 many TGTGCCAGCAGTTTACGAGACAGGGACTACACCTTC CASSLRDRDYTF
TRBJ2-1 . TRBV7-3 . TGTGCCAGCAGCCCCGACCGCGGGACCTCCTACAATGAGCAGTTCTTC CASSPDRGTSYNEQFF
TRBJ2-1 . TRBV9 . TGTGCCAGCAGCGTAGTGGTGAGCTCCTACAATGAGCAGTTCTTC CASSVVVSSYNEQFF
TRBJ2-7 . TRBV28 . TGTGCCAGCAGTTCCTACCTTCTCGGAGCAGGAGGTCTCTACGAGCAGTACTTC CASSSYLLGAGGLYEQYF
TRBJ2-3 . TRBV9 once TGTGCCAGCAGCGGTACAGGGCGGGAAACAGATACGCAGTATTTT CASSGTGRETDTQYF
TRBJ2-2 . TRBV7-6 . TGTGCCAGCAGCTTAGAAGGATGGGGCACCGGGGAGCTGTTTTTT CASSLEGWGTGELFF
TRBJ2-6 . TRBV7-6 . TGTGCCAGCAGCTTAGCGCCGGTTAGCTCTGGGGCCAACGTCCTGACTTTC CASSLAPVSSGANVLTF
TRBJ2-6 . TRBV5-4 . TGTGCCAGCAGCTTGAGGGGCCTCTCTGGGGCCAACGTCCTGACTTTC CASSLRGLSGANVLTF
TRBJ2-7 . TRBV28 . TGTGCCAGCAGTTTGCGGGGTATCTTCTACGAGCAGTACTTC CASSLRGIFYEQYF
TRBJ2-7 . TRBV28 . TGTGCCAGCAGTTTGGGAGGTAGCTCCTACGAGCAGTACTTC CASSLGGSSYEQYF
TRBJ2-7 . TRBV19 . TGTGCCAGTAGGAGGGCGGGACCAACCCTAGACGAGCAGTACTTC CASRRAGPTLDEQYF
TRBJ2-7 . TRBV5-1 . TGCGCCAGCAGCTTGGCCGGAAACCCAACCTACGAGCAGTACTTC CASSLAGNPTYEQYF
TRBJ1-4 . TRBV5-5 . TGTGCCAGCAGCTTTGTTACAATCGCAGCAACTAATGAAAAACTGTTTTTT CASSFVTIAATNEKLFF
TRBJ2-1 . TRBV2 . TGTGCCAGCAGTGAAGTCCCGGATCGGGGTGAGCAGTTCTTC CASSEVPDRGEQFF
TRBJ2-3 TRBD2 TRBV9 few TGTGCCAGCAGCGTAGTAATAGCGGGCGACACAGATACGCAGTATTTT CASSVVIAGDTDTQYF
TRBJ2-1 TRBD1 TRBV5-1 . TGCGCCAGCAGCTTACGACAGGGTTTGAGCACTGAGCAGTTCTTC CASSLRQGLSTEQFF
TRBJ2-5 . TRBV7-8 . TGTGCCAGCAGCTTAGGAGGTCGAGAGACCCAGTACTTC CASSLGGRETQYF
TRBJ2-1 TRBD2 TRBV5-1 . TGCGCCAGCAGCTTTTTAGCGGGAGTGGTCGATGAGCAGTTCTTC CASSFLAGVVDEQFF
TRBJ1-1 . TRBV7-2 . TGTGCCAGCAGTTTCTCGAACACTGAAGCTTTCTTT CASSFSNTEAFF
TRBJ2-7 TRBD1 TRBV27 once TGTGCCAGCAGATGGGACAGGGCGGGGGAGCAGTACTTC CASRWDRAGEQYF
TRBJ1-5 . TRBV5-5 many TGTGCCAGCAGCTTCCCGGGGAGCAATCAGCCCCAGCATTTT CASSFPGSNQPQHF
TRBJ2-3 TRBD2 TRBV5-8 . TGTGCCAGCTGTCTCGGGGGGGCCGGGGCAGATACGCAGTATTTT CASCLGGAGADTQYF
TRBJ1-5 . TRBV7-8 few TGTGCCAGCAGCCCAAGTAGTCAGCCCCAGCATTTT CASSPSSQPQHF
TRBJ2-3 TRBD2 TRBV6-9 . TGTGCCAGCAGTTATTCTAGGGCGGGAGGGTGCACAGATACGCAGTATTTT CASSYSRAGGCTDTQYF